This entry lists 11 T cell receptor beta chains sequenced from one sample in a study of blood T cell repertoires in COVID-19. Assay: immunoSEQ multiplex PCR; the TCRdb copy retains only in-frame clones and omits some. The repertoire holds 55,000 to 70,000 clones, with approximately 80% as singletons. The source material was peripheral blood. These receptors originate from an elderly woman with acute or convalescent COVID-19.

J is TRBJ2-5 and V is TRBV12-3 or TRBV12-4, with 7 bases identical to TRBD2. This CDR3 has 13 residues. J gave up 4 bases and V 6 bases, and 5 bases lay outside the gene matches. The CDR3 sequence: CASRTGGLETQYF. For the CDR3, the DNA is TGTGCCAGCAGGACGGGGGGTTTAGAGACCCAGTACTTC.

The rearrangement joins TRBV6-1 to TRBJ1-3; 10 nucleotides match TRBD1. Germline V gene sequence: CDR1 MNHNS, CDR2 SASEGT. The ends lost 2 bases at V and 8 bases at J; junction bases unmatched: 3. The CDR3 is made up of 14 amino acids. CDR3 nucleotides: TGTGCCAGCAGTGAAACAGGACAGGGGGACACCATATATTTT. Translating gives CASSETGQGDTIYF.

The chain is built from TRBV3-1 (or the pseudogene TRBV3-2) and TRBJ2-7, with TRBD1 matching 10 bases. Looked up from germline, CDR1 is LGHDT and CDR2 is YNNKEL (reference sequence). With V trimmed by 5 bases and J by 6 bases, 7 bases remained unmatched. The CDR3 has 14 residues. The chain's CDR3 is CASSSRQGAGEQYF. The DNA of the CDR3 is TGTGCCAGCAGCTCCCGACAGGGGGCTGGCGAGCAGTACTTC.

The chain joins TRBV30 to TRBJ1-1; D is perhaps TRBD1 (5 bases). Germline V lookup: CDR1 GTSNPN, CDR2 SVGIG (reference sequence). V lost 1 base to trimming and J lost 5 bases, with 14 bases between them. The length of the CDR3 is 14 residues. This CDR3 is CAWSGGKGRTEAFF. CDR3 nucleotide sequence: TGTGCCTGGAGTGGCGGGAAGGGGAGGACTGAAGCTTTCTTT.

As for this clone: This may be a read error, as it is one base from a much larger clone. The rearrangement joins TRBV11-2 to TRBJ1-1; TRBD1 matches at 7 bases. CDR3 length: 13 amino acids. CDR1 is SGHAT and CDR2 is FQNNGV in the germline V gene. Here the CDR3 DNA reads TGTGCCAGCAGCATAGACAGGGACACTGAAGCTTTCTTT. Protein: CASSIDRDTEAFF.

The V gene is TRBV20-1, the J gene TRBJ1-6, with D possibly TRBD1 on 6 matching bases. This CDR3 spans 16 amino acids. Germline V CDR1 and CDR2: DFQATT, SNEGSKA (reference sequence). V was trimmed by 3 bases and J by 8 bases, leaving 20 bases between them. CDR3 sequence reads: CSASRRRSSGDSPLHF. The CDR3 DNA follows: TGCAGTGCTAGTAGAAGGCGGTCGTCAGGGGATTCACCCCTCCACTTT.

The rearrangement uses TRBV27 and TRBJ1-5, with D possibly being TRBD1 (6 bases). Trimming pared 3 bases from V and 5 bases from J, leaving 14 bases between. The CDR3 is 15 residues long. Germline V gives CDR1 MNHEY, CDR2 SMNVEV (reference sequence). The CDR3 loop is CASSFGRGKDQPQHF. The CDR3 nucleotides read TGTGCCAGCAGTTTCGGCAGGGGTAAGGATCAGCCCCAGCATTTT.

CDR3 nucleotide sequence: TGTGCCAGCAGCTTAACTCGGGAATCCGAGCAGTACTTC. Amino acid sequence: CASSLTRESEQYF. The gene calls are TRBV5-5 and TRBJ2-7; tentative D call: TRBD2 (5 bases). This CDR3 has 13 amino acids. Trimming cost V 2 bases and J 6 bases, with 12 bases left between them. Per the germline V gene, CDR1 is SGHKS and CDR2 is YYEKEE (reference sequence).

The V and J genes are TRBV6-5 and TRBJ1-1; D is uncertain. The ends were cut back, 8 bases at V and 6 bases at J, with 13 bases in the middle. The CDR3 is 12 amino acids. Per the germline V gene, CDR1 is MNHEY and CDR2 is SVGAGI. This CDR3 is CASVVPTSEAFF. Here the CDR3 DNA reads TGTGCCAGCGTTGTCCCGACATCTGAAGCTTTCTTT.

The chain couples TRBV5-1 to TRBJ1-3; tentatively, D is TRBD1 (6 bases). Germline CDR1 SGHRS, CDR2 YFSETQ. This CDR3 region has 16 residues. V lost 4 bases and J 0 bases, leaving 14 bases between the germline ends. CDR3 in amino acids: CASSGQGYNSGNTIYF. The DNA of the CDR3 is TGCGCCAGCAGCGGCCAGGGGTACAACTCTGGAAACACCATATATTTT.

The J gene is TRBJ2-5, the V gene TRBV5-1; 9 nucleotides match TRBD2. The V segment lost 9 bases and the J segment 5 bases; nucleotides outside the gene matches: 8. From germline, CDR1 is SGHRS and CDR2 YFSETQ. CDR3 length: 13 residues. CDR3 amino acids: CATGTSFWETQYF. For the CDR3, the DNA is TGCGCCACCGGGACTAGCTTCTGGGAGACCCAGTACTTC.